These 27 T cell receptor beta chains originate from one sample sequenced in a study of graft-versus-host responses after intestinal transplantation. These TCRs' antigens remain unknown. Data came from immunoSEQ multiplex PCR; TCRdb stores just in-frame clones and leaves some out. The sample carries about 38,000 clones, roughly 95% recorded once. Sequences were derived from unstimulated CD4+ T cells sorted from spleen or lymph node cells, sampled before transplant. Source of these receptors: a human donor who was the organ donor for an intestinal transplant.

The V and J genes are TRBV4-3 and TRBJ2-5; TRBD1 aligns across 9 bases. CDR3 length: 16 amino acids. Germline V gene lookup returns CDR1 LGHNA and CDR2 YSLEER. V shed 0 bases, J shed 1 base, and the junction held 3 bases outside the gene matches. DNA for the CDR3: TGCGCCAGCAGCCAAGATTTGGACAGGGGCCAAGAGACCCAGTACTTC. This sequence encodes CASSQDLDRGQETQYF.

V gene TRBV29-1 combines with J gene TRBJ2-1; tentatively, D is TRBD1 (5 bases). CDR1 is SQVTM, CDR2 ANQGSEA, per germline. CDR3 length equals 11 residues. Deletions cut 6 bases from V and 4 bases from J, with 7 bases between. The CDR3 sequence is CSVAGYNEQFF. DNA of the CDR3: TGCAGCGTAGCAGGGTACAATGAGCAGTTCTTC.

The rearrangement joins TRBV6-9 to TRBJ1-2; D is possibly TRBD1 (5 bases). The CDR3 length is 20 residues. Germline values: CDR1 MNHGY, CDR2 SVAAGI. The ends were cut back, 0 bases at V and 4 bases at J, with 27 bases in the middle. CDR3 loop: CASSYSVSGLEGNSVYGYTF. CDR3 bases: TGTGCCAGCAGTTATTCGGTCTCAGGGTTGGAGGGGAACTCTGTCTATGGCTACACCTTC.

In DNA, the CDR3 is TGCGCCAGCAGCTTGGCCGGATCGGGACCGCCTGGGGAAAAACTGTTTTTT. This gives the protein CASSLAGSGPPGEKLFF. This chain connects TRBV5-1 to TRBJ1-4; a possible D gene is TRBD1 (5 bases). Germline V gene sequence: CDR1 SGHRS, CDR2 YFSETQ. CDR3 length equals 17 residues. Trimming took off 0 bases at V and 8 bases at J, with 20 bases between the two ends.

The V call is TRBV4-1, the J call TRBJ2-3, with D uncertain. V was pared by 0 bases and J by 1 base, with 11 bases between. The CDR3 covers 16 residues. Germline V gene data show CDR1 as MGHRA and CDR2 as YSYEKL. The CDR3 DNA reads as TGCGCCAGCAGCCAAGATGAAGGGCCCCGCACAGATACGCAGTATTTT. Translation gives CASSQDEGPRTDTQYF.

This chain links TRBV7-2 with TRBJ1-1, with 9 bases that match TRBD1. V gave up 0 bases and J gave up 5 bases; unmatched junction bases: 7. Germline values: CDR1 SGHTA, CDR2 FQGNSA. This CDR3 has 16 residues. CDR3 bases: TGTGCCAGCAGCTTAGCGGGACAGGGAGTAAGAACTGAAGCTTTCTTT. Its protein is CASSLAGQGVRTEAFF.

The CDR3 coding sequence is TGTGCCAGCAGCTTAGTTTCTGGAGCCTCGGAGCTGTTTTTT. Translation: CASSLVSGASELFF. This chain connects TRBV7-2 to TRBJ2-2; no clear D. The V gene's germline CDR1 is SGHTA and CDR2 FQGNSA. The V end was cut by 1 base, the J end by 10 bases, with 13 bases between. CDR3 length: 14 residues. Drawing the rest from reference TRBV7-2 and TRBJ2-2, the complete variable domain is GAGVSQSPSNKVTEKGKDVELRCDPISGHTALYWYRQSLGQGLEFLIYFQGNSAPDKSGLPSDRFSAERTGGSVSTLTIQRTQQEDSAVYLCASSLVSGASELFFGEGSRLTVL.

This chain links TRBV6-5 with TRBJ2-3; 7 bases are shared with TRBD1. This CDR3 contains 13 residues. Germline V CDR1 and CDR2: MNHEY, SVGAGI. V dropped 2 bases and J dropped 5; count of bases not matched to a gene: 1. DNA for the CDR3: TGTGCCAGCAGTTACGCAGGGGGAGATACGCAGTATTTT. It is translated as CASSYAGGDTQYF.

In its sample, this clone was seen once. The rearrangement uses TRBV10-3 and TRBJ2-7; 9 positions match TRBD2. Germline lookup yields CDR1 ENHRY and CDR2 SYGVKD. The CDR3 is made up of 16 amino acids. V was pared by 3 bases and J by 2 bases, with 8 bases of the junction left unmatched. CDR3 nucleotide sequence: TGTGCCATCAGTGATTGGCGGGGGGGCCTCACCTACGAGCAGTACTTC. It encodes CAISDWRGGLTYEQYF.

CDR3 DNA sequence: TGTGCCACCGGTATCGGGGCTATTCAAGAGACCCAGTACTTC. This translates into CATGIGAIQETQYF. This sequence joins TRBV6-1 and TRBJ2-5; D possibly matches TRBD1 or TRBD2 (5 bases each). CDR3 length: 14 residues. V was trimmed by 10 bases and J by 2 bases, leaving 17 bases between them. Germline V CDR1 and CDR2: MNHNS, SASEGT.

The chain recombines TRBV5-4 with TRBJ2-5, with 7 nucleotides matching TRBD1. TRBJ2-7 explains the end of the DNA better; the J call may be wrong. The germline CDR1 and CDR2 sequences are SGHNT and YYREEE (reference sequence). This CDR3 spans 14 amino acids. CDR3 residues: CASSPDRDFHEQYF. The DNA of the CDR3 is TGTGCCAGCAGCCCTGACAGGGATTTTCACGAGCAGTACTTC.

About this clone: Relative to the germline gene, one junction end is altered; a read error may explain this. The chain has TRBV11-2 and TRBJ2-5; 8 bases map to TRBD2. Germline V lookup: CDR1 SGHAT, CDR2 FQNNGV. The CDR3 is made up of 14 amino acids. CDR3 in DNA: TGTGCCAGCAGTTTAGCGGGGTTCGGGGAGACCCAGTACTTC. Protein product: CASSLAGFGETQYF.

The chain recombines TRBV6-1 with TRBJ1-1; D may be TRBD1 (5 bases). The CDR3 sequence is 16 residues long. Trimming took 4 bases from V and 0 from J, leaving 15 bases between them. The germline V gene has CDR1 MNHNS and CDR2 SASEGT. CDR3 residues: CASSATLTVLNTEAFF. The CDR3 bases are TGTGCCAGCAGTGCAACATTGACAGTCTTGAACACTGAAGCTTTCTTT.

The J gene is TRBJ2-1, the V gene TRBV5-1; D uncertain. Trimming shortened V by 4 bases and J by 5 bases, and 10 bases separated the two germline ends. Germline V gives CDR1 SGHRS, CDR2 YFSETQ. There are 13 residues in the CDR3. This CDR3 reads CASSPLDNNEQFF. Here the CDR3 DNA reads TGCGCCAGCAGCCCGCTTGATAACAATGAGCAGTTCTTC.

This clone occurred once. The chain is built from TRBV5-4 and TRBJ1-2, with a tentative D call TRBD1 (5 bases). The CDR3 runs 15 residues. The V and J ends lost 1 base and 4 bases respectively, with 14 bases between them. The germline V gene encodes CDR1 SGHNT and CDR2 YYREEE (reference sequence). The CDR3 DNA sequence: TGTGCCAGCAGCTTGTCCGGGACGGATCGCTATGGCTACACCTTC. This encodes CASSLSGTDRYGYTF.

With respect to this clone: This specimen includes other DNA sequences encoding the same CDR3. The J gene is TRBJ1-1, the V gene TRBV5-1, with D hard to call. With 0 bases removed from V and 1 base from J, the gap between germline ends came to 4 bases. In germline, CDR1 is SGHRS, CDR2 YFSETQ. The length of the CDR3 is 13 residues. The CDR3 sequence is CASSLGRNTEAFF. In DNA form, the CDR3 reads TGCGCCAGCAGCTTGGGACGGAACACTGAAGCTTTCTTT.

This clone was found once. The rearrangement links TRBV5-1 to TRBJ2-3; D not resolved. In germline, CDR1 is SGHRS, CDR2 YFSETQ. Trimming cost V 1 base and J 4 bases, with 1 base left between them. The CDR3 has 11 amino acids. CDR3 in amino acids: CASSLSDTQYF. CDR3 nucleotide sequence: TGCGCCAGCAGCTTGTCAGATACGCAGTATTTT.

V gene TRBV5-1 combines with J gene TRBJ2-7, with 16 bases matching TRBD2. The CDR3 runs to 16 residues. V gave up 2 bases and J gave up 2 bases; unmatched junction bases: 1. Germline V lookup: CDR1 SGHRS, CDR2 YFSETQ. CDR3 region: CASSFGTSGGAYEQYF. The CDR3 DNA follows: TGCGCCAGCAGCTTCGGGACTAGCGGGGGGGCCTACGAGCAGTACTTC.

This chain uses TRBV5-1 with TRBJ2-3; 13 bases line up with TRBD2. J gave up 4 bases and V 1 base, and 0 bases lay outside the gene matches. The V gene's germline CDR1 is SGHRS and CDR2 YFSETQ. This CDR3 region has 15 residues. The CDR3 nucleotides are TGCGCCAGCAGCTTGACTAGCGGGGGGGCAGATACGCAGTATTTT. Residues: CASSLTSGGADTQYF.

This rearrangement joins TRBV10-3 to TRBJ1-1, with D perhaps matching TRBD1 (5 bases). The CDR3 is 13 amino acids. CDR1 and CDR2 from the germline V gene are ENHRY and SYGVKD. V was trimmed by 8 bases and J by 3 bases, leaving 13 bases between them. CDR3 sequence (DNA): TGTGCCATCGGGGCAAGGGACGACACTGAAGCTTTCTTT. Protein sequence: CAIGARDDTEAFF.

The gene calls are TRBV2 and TRBJ2-3; TRBD2 matches at 9 bases. V lost 0 bases to trimming and J lost 2 bases; unmatched junction nucleotides: 0. Germline CDR1 and CDR2: SNHLY and FYNNEI. The CDR3 runs 15 residues. CDR3: CASSEAGLATDTQYF. CDR3 sequence (DNA): TGTGCCAGCAGTGAAGCGGGACTAGCCACAGATACGCAGTATTTT.

This sequence joins TRBV7-9 and TRBJ1-4; weak D call: TRBD1 (5 bases). The V end lost 6 bases, the J end lost 7 bases, and 12 bases lay between the germline ends. CDR1 and CDR2 (germline): SEHNR, FQNEAQ (reference sequence). This CDR3 has 13 residues. This CDR3 is CASSKIGGEKLFF. In DNA, the CDR3 is TGTGCCAGCAGTAAGATCGGGGGTGAAAAACTGTTTTTT.

The rearrangement uses TRBV7-2 and TRBJ1-1; D uncertain. V lost 5 bases to trimming and J lost 4 bases, with 14 bases between them. This CDR3 contains 14 residues. Germline lookup yields CDR1 SGHTA and CDR2 FQGNSA. The CDR3 DNA follows: TGTGCCAGCAGCCCCGTTTCCCCGACCACTGAAGCTTTCTTT. Translated, it gives CASSPVSPTTEAFF.

The J gene is TRBJ1-5, the V gene TRBV6-1; weak D call: TRBD1 (6 bases). V was trimmed by 3 bases and J by 2 bases, leaving 17 bases between them. The CDR3 totals 17 residues. Per germline, CDR1 MNHNS and CDR2 SASEGT. CDR3: CASSEGGQGWGNQPQHF. As DNA, the CDR3 is TGTGCCAGCAGTGAGGGGGGGCAGGGTTGGGGCAATCAGCCCCAGCATTTT.

The rearrangement uses TRBV28 and TRBJ1-6; no definite D call. Germline-derived CDR1 and CDR2 are MDHEN and SYDVKM. V was cut by 2 bases and J by 0 bases, with 14 bases left in between. The CDR3 runs 18 residues. The CDR3 DNA reads TGTGCCAGCAGTTTAACTCCACGGGGAAGCTCCTATAATTCACCCCTCCACTTT. Translating gives CASSLTPRGSSYNSPLHF.

The V gene is TRBV5-6, the J gene TRBJ2-4; no firm D call. Germline V gene data show CDR1 as SGHDT and CDR2 as YYEEEE. V gave up 0 bases and J gave up 0 bases, with 4 bases separating them. CDR3 length: 14 amino acids. The CDR3 bases are TGTGCCAGCAGCTTGGGGGGAGCCAAAAACATTCAGTACTTC. It yields the protein CASSLGGAKNIQYF. The full variable domain, its missing parts supplied by reference TRBV5-6 and TRBJ2-4, is DAGVTQSPTHLIKTRGQQVTLRCSPKSGHDTVSWYQQALGQGPQFIFQYYEEEERQRGNFPDRFSGHQFPNYSSELNVNALLLGDSALYLCASSLGGAKNIQYFGAGTRLSVL.

The chain couples TRBV19 to TRBJ2-3; a weak D match, TRBD1 (7 bases). The CDR3 is 15 residues long. Germline CDR1 reads LNHDA; CDR2 reads SQIVND (reference sequence). Trimming shortened V by 5 bases and J by 2 bases, and 14 bases separated the two germline ends. CDR3: CASSAGTVLTDTQYF. As DNA, the CDR3 is TGTGCCAGTAGTGCGGGGACAGTCCTCACAGATACGCAGTATTTT. The variable domain in full, with the rest retrieved from reference TRBV19 and TRBJ2-3, is DGGITQSPKYLFRKEGQNVTLSCEQNLNHDAMYWYRQDPGQGLRLIYYSQIVNDFQKGDIAEGYSVSREKKESFPLTVTSAQKNPTAFYLCASSAGTVLTDTQYFGPGTRLTVL.